This entry features one T cell receptor beta chain sequence. Its antigen is currently unknown. The CDR3 has 12 amino acids. The germline gives CDR1 SNHLY, CDR2 FYNNEI. The J segment lost 12 bases and the V segment lost 8 bases, leaving 12 bases of the junction unmatched. PCR amplification relied on 60 Vbeta primers (plus 13 Jbeta primers). In the authors' workflow: Unique TCR beta chains totaled some 88 million in a later count, with roughly 12 million of them shared. The assay was immunoSEQ multiplex PCR, and TCRdb's table has in-frame clones only and misses some. The D gene and trimming were derived from the DNA, and the V and J assignments and clone size from that table. In all, the sample yields about 130,000 clones. This specimen belongs to a study of cytomegalovirus exposure and HLA in healthy donors. The study, taken as a whole, reports: Later analysis revealed greater clonal expansion in HLA-associated TCR beta chains than in equally common others. Exclusion as indistinguishable affected some V segments, including TRBV6-2 and TRBV6-3.

This clonotype originated in an older woman in good health and CMV-seronegative. J is TRBJ2-7 and V is TRBV2; 8 bases are a match to TRBD1. Sequencing input: PBMCs. CDR3: CASHRGAGGLYF. Here the CDR3 DNA reads TGTGCCAGCCACCGAGGGGCAGGGGGCTTGTACTTC.